The entry that follows covers one TCR beta chain sequence. Its cognate antigen has yet to be identified. No quality values exist for individual bases; no much larger clone is one base distant. The data were taken from a study of patients and donors after allogeneic stem cell transplantation (dated by TCRdb to 2018 to 2020). Measured from the cysteine to the phenylalanine, the CDR3 is 14 residues long. The sequence is cut down to CDR3 DNA, 42 bases in frame from base 1. V drops 6 bases and J drops 2 bases, leaving 11 bases in between. From a lookup of the germline V gene, CDR1 and CDR2 are MNHNS and SASEGT. The library relied on RT-PCR. Sequenced using a NextSeq 550. TCRdb reprocessing: public reads trimmed at Q25 with fastp, clones called with MiXCR, in-frame beta chains kept. When rows share a CDR3 protein, they turn into one entry using the most common DNA and genes. This sample lists roughly 960,000 distinct CDR3 sequences; about a sixth were detected once. Together, the top ten hold 5% to 6.5% of the sample.

This clonotype was obtained from a human donor who was either an allogeneic HSCT recipient or a stem cell or donor lymphocyte infusion donor (not recorded which). It is not recorded whose cells these are; they may come from a transplant donor. The chain joins TRBV6-1 to TRBJ1-5; a tentative D match to TRBD1 spans 5 bases. What was sequenced was blood, either unsorted or a sorted T cell fraction (not recorded which). The nucleotide sequence is given as TGTGCCAGCAGGCAGGGTAAGGGCAATCAGCCCCAGCATTTT. This encodes CASRQGKGNQPQHF.